Below are 32 T cell receptor beta chains sequenced from a single sample in a study of T cell responses to AZD1222 COVID-19 vaccine. Libraries were prepared by immunoSEQ multiplex PCR; TCRdb keeps only in-frame clonotypes and omits some of them. The sample lists nearly 95,000 clones; 75% to 90% were seen once. The sequencing used peripheral blood, collected 28 days after the second AZD1222 dose. These receptor sequences come from an adult who received the AZD1222 COVID-19 vaccine.

This chain connects TRBV27 to TRBJ1-1; D is uncertain. Germline V gene sequence: CDR1 MNHEY, CDR2 SMNVEV (reference sequence). This CDR3 region has 13 residues. The V and J ends lost 10 bases and 0 bases respectively, with 12 bases between them. The CDR3 coding sequence is TGTGCCACCGGGGAGGGAATGAACACTGAAGCTTTCTTT. Translation: CATGEGMNTEAFF.

The chain recombines TRBV2 with TRBJ1-3; 9 bases map to TRBD1. J lost 4 bases, V lost 7 bases, and 5 bases had no gene match. This CDR3 spans 14 amino acids. Germline-derived CDR1 and CDR2 are SNHLY and FYNNEI. The CDR3 region is CASTGQGTGNTIYF. CDR3 nucleotides: TGTGCCAGCACCGGACAGGGGACCGGAAACACCATATATTTT. Full variable domain (missing parts from reference TRBV2 and TRBJ1-3): EPEVTQTPSHQVTQMGQEVILRCVPISNHLYFYWYRQILGQKVEFLVSFYNNEISEKSEIFDDQFSVERPDGSNFTLKIRSTKLEDSAMYFCASTGQGTGNTIYFGEGSWLTVV.

The count of this clone is one. Here the CDR3 reads CASSPYPYPSSYEQYF. CDR3 coding DNA: TGTGCCAGCAGCCCGTATCCGTACCCCTCCTCCTACGAGCAGTACTTC. The chain has TRBV14 and TRBJ2-7; D is undetermined. CDR1 and CDR2 (germline): SGHDN, FVKESK. Between the trimmed V and J ends, which lost 4 bases and 0 bases, there was a span of 16 bases. This CDR3 is built from 16 residues.

This rearrangement joins TRBV6-4 to TRBJ2-1; a possible D gene is TRBD1 (5 bases). The germline V gene has CDR1 MRHNA and CDR2 SNTAGT. Trimming shortened V by 2 bases and J by 0 bases, and 11 bases separated the two germline ends. The CDR3 runs 16 residues. The CDR3 DNA reads as TGTGCCAGCAGTGACAAGGGGCGCAGCTCCTACAATGAGCAGTTCTTC. Its protein is CASSDKGRSSYNEQFF.

This clone was detected only once. The V call is TRBV5-4, the J call TRBJ2-7; D is unresolved. The CDR3 extends over 14 amino acids. V was shortened by 0 bases and J by 2 bases, with 9 bases between the two germline ends. Germline V gives CDR1 SGHNT, CDR2 YYREEE (reference sequence). CDR3 amino acids: CASSLDKGAYEQYF. Written as DNA, the CDR3 is TGTGCCAGCAGCTTGGACAAAGGAGCCTACGAGCAGTACTTC.

This rearrangement joins TRBV2 to TRBJ1-2, with a tentative D call TRBD1 (5 bases). Deletions cut 3 bases from V and 5 bases from J, with 13 bases between. CDR1 and CDR2 (germline): SNHLY, FYNNEI. The CDR3 length is 14 residues. The CDR3 DNA follows: TGTGCCAGCAGTGACGAGGGGACGGGGTATGGCTACACCTTC. Translation: CASSDEGTGYGYTF.

A word on this clone: This clone may be a read error of a much larger clone one base away. The chain combines TRBV2 with TRBJ1-1; D may be TRBD1 (5 bases). This CDR3 contains 13 residues. V lost 3 bases to trimming and J lost 3 bases, with 8 bases between them. The V gene's germline CDR1 is SNHLY and CDR2 FYNNEI. The CDR3 bases are TGTGCCAGCAGTGACAGGGAGGACACTGAAGCTTTCTTT. This codes for CASSDREDTEAFF. Full variable domain (outside the CDR3, taken from reference TRBV2 and TRBJ1-1): EPEVTQTPSHQVTQMGQEVILRCVPISNHLYFYWYRQILGQKVEFLVSFYNNEISEKSEIFDDQFSVERPDGSNFTLKIRSTKLEDSAMYFCASSDREDTEAFFGQGTRLTVV.

In its sample, this clone was seen once. The chain carries TRBV12-3 or TRBV12-4 and TRBJ2-3; no firm D call. Trimming removed 6 bases from V and 3 bases from J, with 4 bases in between. This CDR3 has 11 residues. The CDR3 coding sequence is TGTGCCAGCAGATTTACAGATACGCAGTATTTT. This codes for CASRFTDTQYF.

The V gene is TRBV3-1 (or the pseudogene TRBV3-2), the J gene TRBJ2-1, with D possibly being TRBD2 (6 bases). The CDR3 is 15 amino acids. V lost 0 bases and J 7 bases, leaving 13 bases between the germline ends. Germline values: CDR1 LGHDT, CDR2 YNNKEL (reference sequence). CDR3: CASSQDRLAGNEQFF. The DNA of the CDR3 is TGTGCCAGCAGCCAAGACCGACTCGCGGGGAATGAGCAGTTCTTC.

J is TRBJ2-7 and V is TRBV20-1; D is perhaps TRBD1 (5 bases). CDR1 and CDR2 (germline): DFQATT, SNEGSKA (reference sequence). The CDR3 totals 15 residues. Deletions cut 4 bases from V and 0 bases from J, with 16 bases between. The CDR3 DNA sequence: TGCAGTGCTATTGACAGTTATCGGAGCTCCTACGAGCAGTACTTC. This encodes CSAIDSYRSSYEQYF.

The V and J genes are TRBV24-1 and TRBJ1-5, with D uncertain. V was cut by 4 bases and J by 6 bases, with 9 bases left in between. Germline CDR1 and CDR2: KGHDR and SFDVKD. This CDR3 is built from 13 residues. The CDR3 DNA follows: TGTGCCACCAGTGACAGGACCGGTCAGCCCCAGCATTTT. Translated, it gives CATSDRTGQPQHF.

The chain employs TRBV5-1 and TRBJ1-5; 7 nucleotides align to TRBD1. From germline, CDR1 is SGHRS and CDR2 YFSETQ. The CDR3 consists of 14 residues. V dropped 0 bases and J dropped 7; count of bases not matched to a gene: 4. DNA for the CDR3: TGCGCCAGCAGCTTGGTGCAGGGGGGGCAGCCCCAGCATTTT. Translation gives CASSLVQGGQPQHF.

The chain joins TRBV2 to TRBJ1-3; D gene unclear. There are 14 residues in the CDR3. Trimming stripped 5 bases from V and 1 base from J, with 9 bases between. The V gene's germline CDR1 is SNHLY and CDR2 FYNNEI. CDR3 region: CASSKDDSGNTIYF. In nucleotides, the CDR3 is TGTGCCAGCAGTAAAGACGATTCTGGAAACACCATATATTTT. Full variable domain (rest looked up from reference TRBV2 and TRBJ1-3): EPEVTQTPSHQVTQMGQEVILRCVPISNHLYFYWYRQILGQKVEFLVSFYNNEISEKSEIFDDQFSVERPDGSNFTLKIRSTKLEDSAMYFCASSKDDSGNTIYFGEGSWLTVV.

V usage is TRBV3-1 (or the pseudogene TRBV3-2) and J usage is TRBJ2-7, with 9 bases matching TRBD2. Germline V gives CDR1 LGHDT, CDR2 YNNKEL (reference sequence). There are 16 residues in the CDR3. V was pared by 4 bases and J by 4 bases, with 11 bases of the junction left unmatched. This chain's CDR3 is CASSPRRRGGFYEQYF. The DNA for the CDR3 is TGTGCCAGCAGCCCCCGTAGGCGGGGGGGATTTTACGAGCAGTACTTC.

The rearrangement uses TRBV7-6 and TRBJ2-1, with D possibly being TRBD2 (5 bases). V gave up 5 bases and J gave up 3 bases, with 17 bases separating them. Germline loops: CDR1 SGHVS, CDR2 FNYEAQ. The length of the CDR3 is 16 residues. CDR3 sequence: CASSLRRGKLYNEQFF. In nucleotides, the CDR3 is TGTGCCAGCAGCCTGCGCCGGGGAAAACTCTACAATGAGCAGTTCTTC.

This rearrangement joins TRBV5-6 to TRBJ2-1, with TRBD2 identical over 12 bases. Trimming at V came to 4 bases and at J to 5 bases, leaving 4 bases not matched to a gene. The CDR3 spans 15 residues. Germline V gives CDR1 SGHDT, CDR2 YYEEEE. In nucleotides, the CDR3 is TGTGCCAGCAGCCGGACTAGCGGGACCCACAATGAGCAGTTCTTC. Translated, it gives CASSRTSGTHNEQFF.

The J gene is TRBJ2-1, the V gene TRBV16; D not resolved. The CDR3 runs to 16 residues. CDR1 is KGHSY, CDR2 FQNENV, per germline. Deletions cut 2 bases from V and 0 bases from J, with 11 bases between. DNA of the CDR3: TGTGCCAGCAGCCAAAACTTCGAAAGCTCCTACAATGAGCAGTTCTTC. Protein: CASSQNFESSYNEQFF.

This clone has just one count. CDR3 DNA: TGTGCCAGCAGCCATGACGGGGACTATTTTGGAAACACCATATATTTT. This translates into CASSHDGDYFGNTIYF. V and J are TRBV4-2 and TRBJ1-3, with a weak D call TRBD1 (5 bases). Germline assignment: CDR1 LGHNA and CDR2 YNFKEQ. With 3 bases removed from V and 3 bases from J, the gap between germline ends came to 15 bases. The CDR3 is 16 residues long.

The CDR3 region is CASSVYGSGGLLSSGNTIYF. The CDR3 nucleotides read TGTGCCAGCAGCGTATATGGAAGCGGGGGCCTCCTCTCCTCTGGAAACACCATATATTTT. The chain links TRBV9 to TRBJ1-3, with a possible D match to TRBD1 (6 bases). The CDR3 has 20 amino acids. The germline V gene encodes CDR1 SGDLS and CDR2 YYNGEE. V was cut by 1 base and J by 0 bases, with 23 bases left in between.

This sequence joins TRBV5-6 and TRBJ2-5; no reliable D call. Trimming stripped 2 bases from V and 1 base from J, with 6 bases between. The germline V gene has CDR1 SGHDT and CDR2 YYEEEE. The CDR3 loop spans 13 amino acids. Written as DNA, the CDR3 is TGTGCCAGCAGCTTCCGGGCCCAAGAGACCCAGTACTTC. Translated: CASSFRAQETQYF.

The gene calls are TRBV9 and TRBJ2-7; D remains unclear. V dropped 0 bases and J dropped 2 bases, with 0 bases sitting between them. The CDR3 extends over 11 amino acids. Germline V CDR1 and CDR2: SGDLS, YYNGEE. CDR3 loop: CASSVAYEQYF. The CDR3, as DNA: TGTGCCAGCAGCGTAGCCTACGAGCAGTACTTC. The full variable domain, rest sourced from reference TRBV9 and TRBJ2-7, is DSGVTQTPKHLITATGQRVTLRCSPRSGDLSVYWYQQSLDQGLQFLIQYYNGEERAKGNILERFSAQQFPDLHSELNLSSLELGDSALYFCASSVAYEQYFGPGTRLTVT.

The chain carries TRBV29-1 and TRBJ1-1; 7 bases are shared with TRBD1. Germline CDR1 and CDR2: SQVTM and ANQGSEA. V was pared by 7 bases and J by 1 base, with 6 bases of the junction left unmatched. The CDR3 is made up of 13 amino acids. The CDR3 loop is CSADRDQNTEAFF. The CDR3 DNA reads as TGCAGCGCTGACAGGGATCAGAACACTGAAGCTTTCTTT.

This clone was seen a single time. The CDR3 region is CATSARFSGPNTGELFF. The DNA for the CDR3 is TGTGCCACCAGTGCGAGGTTCAGCGGGCCGAACACCGGGGAGCTGTTTTTT. The chain recombines TRBV24-1 with TRBJ2-2; D might be TRBD2 (6 bases). This CDR3 is built from 17 residues. V gave up 5 bases and J gave up 0 bases, with 15 bases separating them. The germline V gene encodes CDR1 KGHDR and CDR2 SFDVKD.

The chain is built from TRBV7-8 and TRBJ1-1; D is undetermined. Trimming left V 5 bases short and J 0 bases short, with 13 bases between. This CDR3 spans 15 amino acids. CDR1 is SGHVS and CDR2 is FQNEAQ in the germline V gene. CDR3 sequence (DNA): TGTGCCAGCAGCCTGCAACACATTGTGAACACTGAAGCTTTCTTT. This codes for CASSLQHIVNTEAFF.

V and J are TRBV4-2 and TRBJ2-3, with 9 bases that match TRBD2. The CDR3 has 16 residues. Per the germline V gene, CDR1 is LGHNA and CDR2 is YNFKEQ. Losses at the gene ends were 1 base for V and 6 bases for J; bases not matched to a gene: 8. In nucleotides, the CDR3 is TGTGCCAGCAGCCAAGCGGTGGTAGCGGGAGCTGATACGCAGTATTTT. It encodes CASSQAVVAGADTQYF.

In its sample, this clone was seen once. The rearrangement uses TRBV6-5 and TRBJ2-1; 7 nucleotides agree with TRBD2. This CDR3 contains 14 residues. V trimming: 11 bases; J trimming: 4 bases; junction bases outside the gene matches: 11. Germline V gene data show CDR1 as MNHEY and CDR2 as SVGAGI. The CDR3 reads CAPDVSGLYNEQFF. The CDR3 region has the DNA TGTGCCCCTGATGTTAGCGGGTTATACAATGAGCAGTTCTTC.

CDR3 nucleotide sequence: TGTGCCAGCAGTCTCTGGACAGGTGTGACCTACGAGCAGTACTTC. Translating it yields CASSLWTGVTYEQYF. The chain combines TRBV27 with TRBJ2-7, with 7 bases matching TRBD1. Trimming at V came to 5 bases and at J to 2 bases, leaving 9 bases not matched to a gene. Germline-derived CDR1 and CDR2 are MNHEY and SMNVEV (reference sequence). The CDR3 runs 15 residues.

The chain employs TRBV5-1 and TRBJ2-3, with D perhaps matching TRBD1 or TRBD2 (6 bases each). This CDR3 has 15 residues. The germline V gene has CDR1 SGHRS and CDR2 YFSETQ. V was trimmed by 1 base and J by 2 bases, leaving 11 bases between them. The CDR3 sequence is CASSLSGADTDTQYF. The DNA for the CDR3 is TGCGCCAGCAGCTTGTCGGGGGCGGACACAGATACGCAGTATTTT.

The chain links TRBV7-3 to TRBJ2-5; 10 bases align to TRBD1. Germline trimming cut 3 bases from V and 4 bases from J; bases unmatched to any gene: 5. The CDR3 consists of 15 residues. CDR1 is SGHTA, CDR2 FQGTGA, per germline. The CDR3 here is CASSLGTGASETQYF. The CDR3 nucleotides read TGTGCCAGCAGCTTGGGGACAGGGGCTTCAGAGACCCAGTACTTC.

The rearrangement links TRBV3-1 (or the pseudogene TRBV3-2) to TRBJ2-5; the D gene could be TRBD1 or TRBD2 (6 bases each). Trimming left V 2 bases short and J 7 bases short, with 14 bases between. The germline gives CDR1 LGHDT, CDR2 YNNKEL (reference sequence). The CDR3 has 14 residues. The CDR3 nucleotides read TGTGCCAGCAGCCAACCGGGGGCAGGAGTGACCCAGTACTTC. Translated: CASSQPGAGVTQYF.

V gene TRBV11-2 combines with J gene TRBJ2-1, with 7 bases that match TRBD1. The CDR3 runs 16 residues. With V trimmed by 1 base and J by 2 bases, 5 bases remained unmatched. CDR1 SGHAT and CDR2 FQNNGV come from the germline V gene. CDR3 DNA: TGTGCCAGCAGCTTAGGTCCCGGGACAGCCTACAATGAGCAGTTCTTC. Translation gives CASSLGPGTAYNEQFF. The complete variable domain, with remaining parts taken from reference TRBV11-2 and TRBJ2-1, reads EAGVAQSPRYKIIEKRQSVAFWCNPISGHATLYWYQQILGQGPKLLIQFQNNGVVDDSQLPKDRFSAERLKGVDSTLKIQPAKLEDSAVYLCASSLGPGTAYNEQFFGPGTRLTVL.

This sequence joins TRBV5-1 and TRBJ1-1; D ambiguous. Germline loops: CDR1 SGHRS, CDR2 YFSETQ. V lost 0 bases and J 1 base, leaving 4 bases between the germline ends. The CDR3 has 13 amino acids. CDR3 protein: CASSLGPNTEAFF. The CDR3 region has the DNA TGCGCCAGCAGCTTGGGACCGAACACTGAAGCTTTCTTT.